These T cell receptor beta chains were read from a single sample in a study of response to subunit inactivated influenza vaccine. TCRdb re-called the RT-PCR reads with MiXCR, one entry per CDR3 protein. The sample consists of approximately 520,000 distinct CDR3 sequences, about 15% of them appearing once. Sequencing was performed on CD4+ T cells sorted from PBMCs, taken around 25 months after vaccination. These receptors were obtained from a man between 50 and 75 years old who received an inactivated influenza vaccine. Each CDR3 is given with its conserved first and last residue. Fields, in order: CDR3 protein, CDR3 DNA, J gene, D gene, V gene, clone size. The D gene is left open where the match is weak. Only some rows state a clone size, as once, few, many or a class for expanded clones.

CGPTGGLNTEAFF TGCGGTCCGACAGGGGGGCTAAACACTGAAGCTTTCTTT TRBJ1-1 TRBD1 TRBV20-1 -
CASSVLQGSTGELFF TGCGCCAGCAGCGTATTACAGGGATCCACCGGGGAGCTGTTTTTT TRBJ2-2 - TRBV5-1 -
CASSLVGGEGQPQHF TGTGCCAGCAGCTTGGTAGGGGGAGAAGGGCAGCCCCAGCATTTT TRBJ1-5 - TRBV5-5 -
CASSLLLRRQETQYF TGTGCCAGCAGCTTATTACTTCGGAGACAAGAGACCCAGTACTTC TRBJ2-5 - TRBV7-2 -
CASSQEGTSLPTDTQYF TGTGCCAGCAGCCAAGAGGGGACTAGCCTCCCCACAGATACGCAGTATTTT TRBJ2-3 TRBD2 TRBV3-1 many
CSANRVAGTDEQFF TGCAGTGCTAATCGGGTAGCGGGCACGGATGAGCAGTTCTTC TRBJ2-1 TRBD2 TRBV20-1 few
CASSQGDQREGHYEQYF TGCGCCAGCAGCCAAGGAGATCAGCGGGAGGGCCATTACGAGCAGTACTTC TRBJ2-7 TRBD2 TRBV4-3 -
CASSPGGKYGEQYF TGTGCCAGCAGCCCAGGGGGGAAGTACGGCGAGCAGTACTTC TRBJ2-7 - TRBV7-6 -
CAISETGHSYEQYF TGTGCCATCAGTGAGACAGGGCACTCCTACGAGCAGTACTTC TRBJ2-7 - TRBV10-3 few
CASSADGGKDYEQFF TGTGCCAGCAGCGCGGATGGCGGGAAGGACTATGAGCAGTTCTTC TRBJ2-1 - TRBV12-3/TRBV12-4 few
CASQTGGETQYF TGTGCCAGCCAGACAGGGGGAGAGACCCAGTACTTC TRBJ2-5 TRBD1 TRBV28 -
CASSVDGGTSTDTQYF TGTGCCAGCAGCGTAGATGGCGGGACTAGCACAGATACGCAGTATTTT TRBJ2-3 - TRBV9 few
CAISESPSDTQYF TGTGCCATCAGTGAGTCTCCCTCCGATACGCAGTATTTT TRBJ2-3 - TRBV10-3 few
CSVGQGDQPQHF TGCAGCGTTGGGCAGGGCGATCAGCCCCAGCATTTT TRBJ1-5 - TRBV29-1 -
CASSFWTEETQYF TGTGCCAGCAGTTTTTGGACAGAAGAGACCCAGTACTTC TRBJ2-5 - TRBV12-3/TRBV12-4 -
CCARGAGRGPETQYF TGCTGTGCTAGGGGGGCAGGACGGGGGCCAGAGACCCAGTACTTC TRBJ2-5 - TRBV20-1 once
CASSSVLRGREKETQYF TGTGCCAGCAGTTCCGTTCTCAGGGGGCGGGAGAAAGAGACCCAGTACTTC TRBJ2-5 - TRBV27 -
CASSSSGLAGKYEQYF TGTGCCAGCAGCTCTAGCGGACTAGCGGGGAAATACGAGCAGTACTTC TRBJ2-7 TRBD2 TRBV7-2 few
CASSPLPGKEDEQYF TGTGCCAGCAGCCCCCTCCCGGGGAAAGAGGACGAGCAGTACTTC TRBJ2-7 - TRBV5-5 few
CASSFIPGLATNTGELFF TGTGCCAGCAGCTTCATCCCGGGACTAGCGACGAACACCGGGGAGCTGTTTTTT TRBJ2-2 TRBD2 TRBV11-2 many
CASSRPGVGQETQYF TGTGCCAGCAGTAGACCGGGTGTGGGGCAAGAGACCCAGTACTTC TRBJ2-5 - TRBV7-9 -
CASGRPDGSYEQYF TGTGCCAGCGGCCGACCGGACGGTTCCTACGAGCAGTACTTC TRBJ2-7 - TRBV5-6 few
CASSLAIGSGTNEQFF TGTGCCAGCAGCTTAGCGATCGGTAGCGGGACCAATGAGCAGTTCTTC TRBJ2-1 TRBD2 TRBV7-2 -
CASSLAPGTEETQYF TGCGCCAGCAGCTTGGCTCCCGGCACAGAAGAGACCCAGTACTTC TRBJ2-5 - TRBV5-1 -
CATSDIGGEQYF TGTGCCACCAGTGATATTGGGGGCGAGCAGTACTTC TRBJ2-7 - TRBV24-1 -
CASKRAGGLDEQYF TGTGCCAGTAAAAGAGCGGGAGGGCTGGACGAGCAGTACTTC TRBJ2-7 TRBD2 TRBV6-1 -
CASSLDLADEQYF TGTGCCAGCAGCTTAGATCTGGCTGACGAGCAGTACTTC TRBJ2-7 - TRBV11-2 -
CASSPAQGDWEKLFF TGTGCCAGCAGTCCGGCTCAGGGGGATTGGGAAAAACTGTTTTTT TRBJ1-4 TRBD1 TRBV12-3/TRBV12-4 -
CASSLGARETQYF TGTGCCAGCAGTTTAGGGGCGCGAGAGACCCAGTACTTC TRBJ2-5 - TRBV12-3/TRBV12-4 many
CASRTTGSSGNTIYF TGTGCCAGCAGAACCACGGGGAGCTCTGGAAACACCATATATTTT TRBJ1-3 - TRBV6-1 few
CASSQAGRGYEQYF TGTGCCAGCAGCCAAGCTGGGAGAGGCTACGAGCAGTACTTC TRBJ2-7 - TRBV4-2 few
CASRTRDRGLFEQFF TGTGCCAGCAGAACCCGGGACAGGGGGCTTTTTGAGCAGTTCTTC TRBJ2-1 TRBD1 TRBV12-3/TRBV12-4 many
CASSESRGAEYF TGCGCCAGCAGTGAGTCCCGGGGGGCTGAGTACTTC TRBJ2-7 - TRBV10-2 -
CSARDLDRGPYEQYF TGCAGTGCTAGAGATCTGGACAGGGGGCCCTACGAGCAGTACTTC TRBJ2-7 TRBD1 TRBV20-1 few
CASSSGPAGEQYF TGCGCCAGCAGCTCGGGGCCGGCCGGGGAGCAGTACTTC TRBJ2-7 - TRBV5-1 few
CASSTATAWTGELFF TGTGCCAGCAGCACGGCCACTGCGTGGACCGGGGAGCTGTTTTTT TRBJ2-2 - TRBV3-1 -
CAISESMGSPPSEQFF TGTGCCATCAGTGAGTCGATGGGTTCGCCTCCTTCTGAGCAGTTCTTC TRBJ2-1 - TRBV10-3 -
CASSLMGQGNTGELFF TGCGCCAGCAGCTTGATGGGACAGGGGAACACCGGGGAGCTGTTTTTT TRBJ2-2 TRBD1 TRBV5-1 few
CASSLGIHTQYF TGTGCCAGCAGTTTAGGGATCCACACGCAGTATTTT TRBJ2-3 - TRBV6-2/TRBV6-3 -
CSAREAGARAEAFF TGCAGTGCTAGAGAGGCGGGGGCGCGAGCTGAAGCTTTCTTT TRBJ1-1 - TRBV20-1 -
CATPGPGTNTGELFF TGTGCCACCCCGGGTCCGGGGACGAACACCGGGGAGCTGTTTTTT TRBJ2-2 - TRBV11-2 -
CSAIPELSYEQYF TGCAGTGCTATCCCGGAACTCTCCTACGAGCAGTACTTC TRBJ2-7 - TRBV20-1 -
CSARVPRTGGTGELFF TGCAGTGCTAGAGTTCCCCGGACAGGGGGGACCGGGGAGCTGTTTTTT TRBJ2-2 TRBD1 TRBV20-1 few
CATRDGANYGYTF TGTGCCACCAGGGATGGAGCTAACTATGGCTACACCTTC TRBJ1-2 - TRBV24-1 few
CASSLALGSYNEQFF TGTGCCAGCAGCTTAGCTCTTGGCTCCTACAATGAGCAGTTCTTC TRBJ2-1 - TRBV11-2 few
CAISEFGSEQYF TGTGCCATCAGTGAGTTTGGCAGCGAGCAGTACTTC TRBJ2-7 - TRBV10-3 -
CASTNDGDEQFF TGTGCCAGCACTAATGATGGCGATGAGCAGTTCTTC TRBJ2-1 - TRBV2 few
CSAAGTGYSYEQYF TGCAGTGCTGCCGGGACAGGGTACTCCTACGAGCAGTACTTC TRBJ2-7 TRBD1 TRBV20-1 -
CASSLDSLQETQYF TGTGCCAGCAGTCTTGACAGCCTCCAAGAGACCCAGTACTTC TRBJ2-5 - TRBV12-3/TRBV12-4 -
CASSPPAGETQYF TGTGCCAGCTCACCACCGGCCGGGGAGACCCAGTACTTC TRBJ2-5 - TRBV18 -
CASGKGPPGEQYF TGTGCCAGCGGGAAGGGGCCGCCGGGCGAGCAGTACTTC TRBJ2-7 - TRBV12-3/TRBV12-4 few
CSVGYRTTGVSYNEQFF TGCAGCGTTGGCTACCGAACGACAGGGGTATCCTACAATGAGCAGTTCTTC TRBJ2-1 TRBD1 TRBV29-1 many
CSASGLRLAVYQETQYF TGCAGTGCTAGCGGACTCCGACTAGCGGTATACCAAGAGACCCAGTACTTC TRBJ2-5 TRBD2 TRBV20-1 few
CASRESGGQGSYEQYF TGTGCCAGCAGAGAATCGGGGGGACAGGGATCCTACGAGCAGTACTTC TRBJ2-7 TRBD1 TRBV28 -
CASSSLGGRTGELFF TGCGCCAGCAGCTCCCTAGGAGGTCGCACCGGGGAGCTGTTTTTT TRBJ2-2 - TRBV5-1 few
CASSLLASTEQFF TGTGCCAGCAGCTTGCTAGCTTCCACTGAGCAGTTCTTC TRBJ2-1 - TRBV7-7 few
CASSHARAFYNEQFF TGTGCCAGCAGCCACGCAAGGGCGTTTTACAATGAGCAGTTCTTC TRBJ2-1 - TRBV3-1 few
CASSVEGPLTDTQYF TGTGCCAGCAGCGTAGAAGGGCCCCTCACAGATACGCAGTATTTT TRBJ2-3 - TRBV9 few
CASSHQPGLAGKRWNEQFF TGCGCCAGCAGCCACCAGCCGGGACTAGCGGGGAAAAGGTGGAATGAGCAGTTCTTC TRBJ2-1 TRBD2 TRBV4-3 many
CASSLGTIETQYF TGTGCCAGCAGCTTGGGGACTATAGAGACCCAGTACTTC TRBJ2-5 - TRBV5-5 few